This T cell receptor (beta chain) was sequenced for a study of cytomegalovirus exposure and HLA in healthy donors. Whole-study results and caveats: Common viral pathogens seemed to be connected with several of the most significant clusters, according to a later analysis. Compared with the roughly 670-donor mean, an Asian-associated ancestry cluster reportedly had fewer N-insertions, according to a later analysis.

60 Vbeta and 13 Jbeta primers were used in PCR. Some clones are missing from TCRdb's copy, which holds only in-frame ones; the method was immunoSEQ multiplex PCR. Here the sample spans around 67,000 clones, 78% being singletons. This clone was seen only once. Its antigen is undetermined. The CDR3 has 13 residues. Trimming shortened V by 2 bases and J by 2 bases, and 4 bases separated the two germline ends. Germline CDR1 and CDR2: SGHRS and YFSETQ. The sample consisted of PBMCs. The sequence came from a man aged 18-30 years in good health and CMV-seropositive. This chain links TRBV5-1 with TRBJ2-2, with unresolved D. The CDR3 DNA follows: TGCGCCAGCAGCTTTATAAACACCGGGGAGCTGTTTTTT. It specifies CASSFINTGELFF. The variable domain in full, completed from reference TRBV5-1 and TRBJ2-2, reads KAGVTQTPRYLIKTRGQQVTLSCSPISGHRSVSWYQQTPGQGLQFLFEYFSETQRNKGNFPGRFSGRQFSNSRSEMNVSTLELGDSALYLCASSFINTGELFFGEGSRLTVL.